This T cell receptor beta chain was retrieved from a study of shared clonotypes between healthy human individuals. CDR1 and CDR2 from the germline V gene are LNHDA and SQIVND (reference sequence). Trimming left V 2 bases short and J 3 bases short, with 10 bases between. CDR3 size: 14 residues. Donors comprised healthy HIV-negative adults lacking recent acute infections or vaccinations. Remarks on this clone: In the same sample, other DNA sequences code for this CDR3.

Genomic DNA of each subset was evenly split across several immunoSEQ plates. Study processing details: Junction-only immunoSEQ sequences carried no quality scores, so filtering differed. TCRdb's copy holds only in-frame clones and misses some; the assay was immunoSEQ multiplex PCR. The DNA gave D and trimming, while V, J and clone size come from that table. The sample has around 2.5 million clones; roughly 93% are singletons. The receptor was derived from a man younger than 30 in good health. Some clones in this sample may be carry-over from other donors' samples. The chain is built from TRBV19 and TRBJ1-1; D gene unclear. The source material was naive CD4+ T cells from PBMCs. Subset here: CD45RA+ positively selected. Written as DNA, the CDR3 is TGTGCCAGTAGTATACTCGGTGGTGACACTGAAGCTTTCTTT. It translates to CASSILGGDTEAFF.